The clone carrying this TCR beta chain was recorded a few times. Its matching antigen is unknown. TCRdb ran MiXCR on the RT-PCR reads and lists one entry per CDR3 protein. The data contain about 190,000 distinct CDR3 sequences, under 15% of them singletons. This sample is drawn from a study of response to subunit inactivated influenza vaccine. General study findings and limits: Few additional T cells are recruited per seasonal influenza vaccination, authors suggested.

The sequencing used CD8+ T cells sorted from PBMCs, collected roughly 5 days after vaccination. This clonotype was obtained from a man in his fifties or sixties who received an inactivated influenza vaccine.

The CDR3 loop reads CASRRQGYDHQPQHF. The CDR3 DNA reads as TGTGCCAGCAGACGACAGGGGTATGATCATCAGCCCCAGCATTTT. V gene TRBV28 combines with J gene TRBJ1-5; 8 bases fit TRBD1. Germline-derived CDR1 and CDR2 are MDHEN and SYDVKM. There are 15 residues in the CDR3. V lost 6 bases to trimming and J lost 5 bases; unmatched junction nucleotides: 9.